This paragraph covers one T cell receptor beta chain sequence. Its cognate antigen has yet to be identified. The record has no base qualities; no much larger clone is one base away. TCR CDR3 regions were amplified from genomic DNA by multiplex PCR using the deep immunoSEQ assay. Extracted genomic DNA from each cell subset was distributed evenly across all wells of several immunoSEQ 96-well plates, and each plate was treated as a replicate. For sorted subsets, about 200 ng genomic DNA, equal to 25,000 to 35,000 T cell genomes, was loaded into each replicate PCR. The purified libraries were quantified using a Qubit 3.0 fluorometer, sized with a Bioanalyzer 2100, and then quantified again using the KAPA Library Quantification kit. Each immunoSEQ 96-well plate was sequenced on its own single-read 150-cycle Illumina NextSeq 550 flow cell. Concerning the study's data processing: Because only junctional sequences without quality scores were contained in the immunoSEQ output, filtering matching that applied to full-length reads could not be performed. Sequences were annotated with PyIR, a Python wrapper for IgBLAST v1.9, using IMGT germline references to assign V/J genes and CDR3. Reads were removed for weak V/J assignments (E-value above 1e-6), missing CDR3, stop codons, out-of-frame junctions, or ambiguous translated residues. A V3J clonotype was defined by an identical inferred V gene, J gene, and CDR3 amino acid sequence. The percentage overlap between two repertoires was calculated by dividing the number of shared unique clonotypes by the size of the smaller repertoire. RTK rarefaction, the Chao1 estimator, and Recon v2.1 estimates of unobserved clonotypes were used to assess repertoire richness. Generation probabilities for all TCRbeta clonotypes obtained by the gDNA method from a handful of donors were computed using OLGA. As stored in TCRdb, this immuneACCESS dataset retains in-frame rearrangements with V and J assigned. A fraction of the clones does not appear; measured against another copy, unresolved V genes explain less than half of the discrepancy, and the remainder lacks a known reason. V and J calls and clone size come straight from that table; D and trimming were deduced from the DNA. Here the sample has some 2,500,000 clones; 92% occur a single time. The ten largest account for 0.3% to 0.4% of the sample.

The CDR3 has 14 amino acids, counting the end cysteine and phenylalanine. Only the CDR3 region is kept as DNA, spanning 42 bases read in frame from base 1. The germline V and J ends show losses of 5 bases and 7 bases respectively, and no gene match explains 10 bases of the junction. The germline V gene encodes CDR1 KGHSH and CDR2 LQKENI. This sample is drawn from a study of shared clonotypes between healthy human individuals (TCRdb year 2020). Background on the whole study: The cohort included a few men and a couple of women between 18 and 49 years of age. Libraries were prepared and TCR repertoires were sequenced by different laboratories using diverse techniques, in order to increase sequencing depth and limit assay-specific biases. Leukapheresis yielded between about 0.8 and 8.9 billion PBMCs per donor. Blood TCR repertoires of about 5 healthy adults were deeply sequenced to estimate repertoire size and the extent of clonotype sharing between individuals. For each donor, CD4 naive and CD4 memory were each run on three plates, CD8 naive on two plates, and CD8 memory on one plate. Study-wide findings and limitations: Sampling was restricted to blood, and TCR repertoires in tissue are likely to differ from TCR repertoires in blood. Across a handful of donors, roughly 5.1% of naive CD4, around 3.5% of naive CD8, under 2.5% of memory CD4, and approximately 0.4% of memory CD8 clonotypes were shared. The small number of donors limited the genetic and exposure-history diversity represented. Naive subsets generally had larger estimated clonotype richness than memory subsets. Even with the large sequencing depth, rarefaction of the sorted-subset datasets indicated that sequencing was incomplete. Pairwise subsampling led to the expectation that sequencing depth would affect the degree of clonotype sharing among donors. Higher generation probabilities were observed for clonotypes shared by all four sorted-subset donors than for non-shared clonotypes.

The donors were healthy, HIV-negative adults with no recently reported acute infections or vaccinations. Every donor was a Caucasian adult living in Nashville, Tennessee, USA. Magnetic negative selection was used to enrich CD4+ T cells, after which naive cells were positively selected on CD45RA and the negative fraction became the memory subset. Blood was obtained by leukapheresis, after which PBMCs were separated by Ficoll-Histopaque density gradient centrifugation and cryopreserved in liquid nitrogen vapor phase. Analytical flow cytometry was used to check the purity and quantity of every magnetically sorted T cell population. Genomic DNA was isolated from each sorted fraction and quantified by UV absorbance on a Nanodrop 2000c.

Here the chain combines TRBV18 and TRBJ1-1; TRBD1 fits 7 bases in the junction. This clonotype originated in a young man in good health. Some clones in this sample may be carry-over from other donors' samples. Sequencing used naive CD4+ T cells from PBMCs. The cell subset or site label, read with the paper, signifies: CD45RA+ positively selected. The CDR3 loop reads CASSMRTGGNEAFF. The DNA sequence is given as TGTGCCAGCTCAATGCGGACAGGAGGGAATGAAGCTTTCTTT.